The present TCR beta chain was sequenced within a study of CD8 T cells in Susac syndrome. Sequencing of TCR beta was performed on blood CD8+ and CD4+ T cells. The CDR3 consists of 13 residues. Trimming stripped 6 bases from V and 3 bases from J, with 8 bases between. The V gene's germline CDR1 is SGHDN and CDR2 FVKESK. This clonotype showed up just once. Its antigen remains unknown. With random hexamers, 0.5 to 1 ug RNA was reverse transcribed. Amplification of TCR beta CDR3 used immunoSEQ multiplex PCR across 54 Vbeta and 13 Jbeta. TCRdb reanalysed the immunoSEQ multiplex PCR reads using MiXCR and keeps one entry per CDR3 protein. This repertoire shows more than 95,000 distinct CDR3 sequences, approximately 93% found once; its top ten account for roughly 0.088%. Overall study results and limits: In its TCR sequencing and HLA analysis, the study acknowledged that the number of individuals was relatively small.

This receptor was taken from a human donor with multiple sclerosis. The sequenced sample was CD4+ T cells from PBMCs. The rearrangement uses TRBV14 and TRBJ2-2, with a tentative D call TRBD1 (5 bases). This chain's CDR3 is CASSRQHTGELFF. In DNA, the CDR3 is TGTGCCAGCAGTCGACAGCACACCGGGGAGCTGTTTTTT.